The 7 T cell receptor beta chains below come from one sample, sequenced in a study of T-cell reconstitution after alpha-beta-depleted transplantation in children. It was with unique molecular identifiers that the TCRbeta library was prepared. TCRdb processed the PCR reads anew with MiXCR; each CDR3 protein has one entry. The sample includes 700,000 to 950,000 distinct CDR3 sequences, 15% to 20% of them seen just once. The sample here was PBMCs, mostly from graft donor cells, taken 360 days after TCRalphabeta/CD19-depleted stem cell transplant. The receptor source for this set is a male patient between 5 and 17 years old who had a stem cell transplant for acute lymphoblastic leukemia, so the T cells may come from the graft donor.

As DNA, the CDR3 is TGTGCCAGCTCAGCAGGGACCCCCGGCGGATTCTCCACTGAAGCTTTCTTT. This encodes CASSAGTPGGFSTEAFF. The chain joins TRBV18 to TRBJ1-1; a weak D match, TRBD1 (5 bases). The CDR3 is made up of 17 amino acids. Germline V gene lookup returns CDR1 KGHSH and CDR2 LQKENI. V lost 5 bases, J lost 4 bases, and 23 bases lay in between.

This chain joins TRBV10-3 and TRBJ2-2, with D unclear. The CDR3 runs 12 residues. Germline V CDR1 and CDR2: ENHRY, SYGVKD. The ends were cut back, 6 bases at V and 4 bases at J, with 6 bases in the middle. In DNA, the CDR3 is TGTGCCATCAGGGGTTTCACCGGGGAGCTGTTTTTT. Protein sequence: CAIRGFTGELFF.

This clonotype was counted ten times or more. V is TRBV5-1 and J is TRBJ1-6, with a possible D match to TRBD1 (6 bases). Germline V lookup: CDR1 SGHRS, CDR2 YFSETQ. The V end was cut by 5 bases, the J end by 5 bases, with 8 bases between. The length of the CDR3 is 13 residues. In DNA, the CDR3 is TGCGCCAGCAGAGCAGGGGATAATTCACCCCTCCACTTT. It specifies CASRAGDNSPLHF.

This clonotype appeared many times. The chain uses TRBV4-1 and TRBJ2-7, with 8 bases identical to TRBD1. The V gene's germline CDR1 is MGHRA and CDR2 YSYEKL. With V trimmed by 4 bases and J by 3 bases, 5 bases remained unmatched. The CDR3 has 14 amino acids. The CDR3 reads CASSLRDRSYEQYF. In nucleotides, the CDR3 is TGCGCCAGCAGCCTCCGGGACAGGAGCTACGAGCAGTACTTC.

This clonotype was seen at least ten times. V and J are TRBV7-6 and TRBJ1-3; D is undetermined. Germline CDR1 is SGHVS and CDR2 is FNYEAQ. The CDR3 is 15 amino acids. V dropped 5 bases and J dropped 3 bases, with 14 bases sitting between them. The CDR3 loop reads CASSNLKGDGNTIYF. In DNA form, the CDR3 reads TGTGCCAGCAGCAACCTGAAGGGTGATGGAAACACCATATATTTT.

Comment on this clonotype: One junction end disagrees with the germline gene, perhaps due to a read error. The chain has TRBV20-1 and TRBJ2-3, with 11 positions matching TRBD2. CDR1 is DFQATT and CDR2 is SNEGSKA in the germline V gene (reference sequence). CDR3 length: 16 residues. The CDR3 bases are TGCAGTGCTAGAGATGTGTTGGAAACTAGCGGGAGTCCCGGCTGGTTT. Amino acids: CSARDVLETSGSPGWF.

This clonotype has only a few counts. The rearrangement uses TRBV5-1 and TRBJ2-1, with TRBD2 matching over 11 bases. Trimming cost V 4 bases and J 4 bases; bases outside gene matches: 4. This CDR3 region has 15 residues. CDR1 and CDR2 (germline): SGHRS, YFSETQ. DNA for the CDR3: TGCGCCAGCAGCAATAGGACTAGCGGGTACAATGAGCAGTTCTTC. Amino acids: CASSNRTSGYNEQFF.